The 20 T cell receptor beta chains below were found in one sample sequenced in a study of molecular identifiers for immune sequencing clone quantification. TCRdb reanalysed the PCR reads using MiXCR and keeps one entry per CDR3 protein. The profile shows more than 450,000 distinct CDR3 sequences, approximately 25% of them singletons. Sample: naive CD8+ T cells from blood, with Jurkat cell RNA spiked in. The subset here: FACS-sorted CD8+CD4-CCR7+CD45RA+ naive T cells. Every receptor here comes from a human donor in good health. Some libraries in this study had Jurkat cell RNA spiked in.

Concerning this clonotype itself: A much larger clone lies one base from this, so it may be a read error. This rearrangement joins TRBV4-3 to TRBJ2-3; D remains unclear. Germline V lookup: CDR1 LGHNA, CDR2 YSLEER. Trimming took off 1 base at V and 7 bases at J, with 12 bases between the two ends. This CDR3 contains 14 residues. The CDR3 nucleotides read TGCGCCAGCAGCCAAGGTGACATTACTAATACGCAGTATTTT. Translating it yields CASSQGDITNTQYF.

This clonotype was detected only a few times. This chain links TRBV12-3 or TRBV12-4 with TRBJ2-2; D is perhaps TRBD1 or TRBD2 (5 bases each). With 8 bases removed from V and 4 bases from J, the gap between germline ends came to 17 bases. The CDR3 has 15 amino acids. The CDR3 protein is CASGTRSSSTGELFF. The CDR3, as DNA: TGTGCCAGCGGGACCAGGAGTTCGAGCACCGGGGAGCTGTTTTTT.

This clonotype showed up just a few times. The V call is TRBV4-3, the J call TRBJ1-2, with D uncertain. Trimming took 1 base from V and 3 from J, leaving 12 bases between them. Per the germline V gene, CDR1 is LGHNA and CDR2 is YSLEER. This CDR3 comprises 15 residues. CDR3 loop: CASSQVSLSYYGYTF. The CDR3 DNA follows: TGCGCCAGCAGCCAAGTCTCTCTATCCTACTATGGCTACACCTTC.

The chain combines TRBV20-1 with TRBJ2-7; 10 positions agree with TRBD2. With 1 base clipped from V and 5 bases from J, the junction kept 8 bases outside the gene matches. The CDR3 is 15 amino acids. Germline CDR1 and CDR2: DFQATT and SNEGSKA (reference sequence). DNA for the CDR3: TGCAGTGCTAGAGGTTTACTAGCGGGGTGGGACGAGCAGTACTTC. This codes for CSARGLLAGWDEQYF.

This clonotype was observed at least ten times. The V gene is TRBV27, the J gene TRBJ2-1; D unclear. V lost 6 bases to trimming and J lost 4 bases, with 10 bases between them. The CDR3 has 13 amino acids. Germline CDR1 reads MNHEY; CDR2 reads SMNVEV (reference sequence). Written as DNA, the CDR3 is TGTGCCAGCAGCTTAGGCGTTTACAATGAGCAGTTCTTC. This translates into CASSLGVYNEQFF.

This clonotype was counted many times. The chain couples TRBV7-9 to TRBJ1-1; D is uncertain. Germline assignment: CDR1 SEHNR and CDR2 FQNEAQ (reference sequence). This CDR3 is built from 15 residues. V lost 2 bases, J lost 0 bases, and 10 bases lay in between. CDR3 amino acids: CASSLQNWMNTEAFF. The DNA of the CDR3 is TGTGCCAGCAGCTTACAGAATTGGATGAACACTGAAGCTTTCTTT.

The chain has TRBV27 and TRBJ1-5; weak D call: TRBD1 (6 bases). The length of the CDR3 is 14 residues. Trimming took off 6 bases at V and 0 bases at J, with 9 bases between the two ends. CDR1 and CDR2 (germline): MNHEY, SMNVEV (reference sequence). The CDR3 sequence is CASRDRLSNQPQHF. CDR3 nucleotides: TGTGCCAGCAGAGACAGGCTTAGCAATCAGCCCCAGCATTTT.

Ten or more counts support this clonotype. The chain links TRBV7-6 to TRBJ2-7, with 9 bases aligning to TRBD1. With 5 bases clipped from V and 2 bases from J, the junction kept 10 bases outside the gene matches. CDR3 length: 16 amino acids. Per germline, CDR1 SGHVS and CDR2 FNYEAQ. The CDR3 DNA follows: TGTGCCAGCAGCCCCATCGGGGGACAGGGTACCTACGAGCAGTACTTC. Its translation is CASSPIGGQGTYEQYF.

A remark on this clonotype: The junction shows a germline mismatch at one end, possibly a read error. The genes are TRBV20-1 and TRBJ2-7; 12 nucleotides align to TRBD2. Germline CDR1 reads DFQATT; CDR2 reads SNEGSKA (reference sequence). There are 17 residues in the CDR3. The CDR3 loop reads CSARDLRTSGNTYERYF. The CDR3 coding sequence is TGCAGTGCTAGAGATCTCCGGACTAGCGGGAACACCTACGAGCGGTACTTC.

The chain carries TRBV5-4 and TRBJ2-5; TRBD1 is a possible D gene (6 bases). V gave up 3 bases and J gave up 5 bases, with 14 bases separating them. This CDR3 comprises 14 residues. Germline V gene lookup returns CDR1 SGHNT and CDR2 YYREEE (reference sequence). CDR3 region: CASSSPRTDETQYF. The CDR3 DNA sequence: TGTGCCAGCAGCTCTCCCAGGACAGACGAGACCCAGTACTTC.

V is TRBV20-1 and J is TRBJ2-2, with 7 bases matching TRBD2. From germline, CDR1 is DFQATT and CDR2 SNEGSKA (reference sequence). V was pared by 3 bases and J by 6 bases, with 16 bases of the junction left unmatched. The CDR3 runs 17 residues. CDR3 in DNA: TGCAGTGCTAGGGATCGTGGGCGGGGGACGGGCCCCGGGGAGCTGTTTTTT. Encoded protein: CSARDRGRGTGPGELFF.

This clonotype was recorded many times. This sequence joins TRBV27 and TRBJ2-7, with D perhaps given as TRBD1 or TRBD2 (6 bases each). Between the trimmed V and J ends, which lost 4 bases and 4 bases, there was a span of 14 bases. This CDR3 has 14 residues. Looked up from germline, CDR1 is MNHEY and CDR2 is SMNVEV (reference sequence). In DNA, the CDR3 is TGTGCCAGCAGTTCCCGGGGGCCGTATTACGAGCAGTACTTC. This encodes CASSSRGPYYEQYF.

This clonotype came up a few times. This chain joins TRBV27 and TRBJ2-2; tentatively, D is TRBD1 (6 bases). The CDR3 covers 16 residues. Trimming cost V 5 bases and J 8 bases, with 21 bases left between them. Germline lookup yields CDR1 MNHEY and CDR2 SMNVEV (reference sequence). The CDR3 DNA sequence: TGTGCCAGCAGTGGGGTCCTGGGAAGAGGGGGTGGGGAGCTGTTTTTT. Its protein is CASSGVLGRGGGELFF.

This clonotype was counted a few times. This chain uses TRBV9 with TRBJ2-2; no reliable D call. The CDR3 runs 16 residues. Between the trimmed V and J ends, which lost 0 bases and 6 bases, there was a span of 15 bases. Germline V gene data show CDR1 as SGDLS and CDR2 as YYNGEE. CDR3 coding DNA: TGTGCCAGCAGCGTAGCTACCGAGCGAGCCTCCGGGGAGCTGTTTTTT. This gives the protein CASSVATERASGELFF.

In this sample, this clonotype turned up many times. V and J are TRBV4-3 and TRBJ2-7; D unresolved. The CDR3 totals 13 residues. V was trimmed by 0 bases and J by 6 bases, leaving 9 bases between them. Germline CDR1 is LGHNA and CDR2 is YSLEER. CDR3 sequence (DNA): TGCGCCAGCAGCCAAGATCGGTCGGGCGAGCAGTACTTC. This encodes CASSQDRSGEQYF.

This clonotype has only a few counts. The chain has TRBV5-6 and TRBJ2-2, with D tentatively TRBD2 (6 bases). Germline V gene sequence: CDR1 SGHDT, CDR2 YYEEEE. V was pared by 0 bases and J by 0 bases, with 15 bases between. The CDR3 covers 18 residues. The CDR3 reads CASSLAETSFANTGELFF. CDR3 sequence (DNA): TGTGCCAGCAGCTTGGCCGAGACTAGTTTCGCGAACACCGGGGAGCTGTTTTTT.

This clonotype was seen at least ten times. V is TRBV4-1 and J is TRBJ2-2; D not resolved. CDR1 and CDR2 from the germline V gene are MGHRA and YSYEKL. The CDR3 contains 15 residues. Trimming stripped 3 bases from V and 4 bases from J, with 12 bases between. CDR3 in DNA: TGCGCCAGCAGCCATGCACCCCTGGGCACCGGGGAGCTGTTTTTT. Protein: CASSHAPLGTGELFF.

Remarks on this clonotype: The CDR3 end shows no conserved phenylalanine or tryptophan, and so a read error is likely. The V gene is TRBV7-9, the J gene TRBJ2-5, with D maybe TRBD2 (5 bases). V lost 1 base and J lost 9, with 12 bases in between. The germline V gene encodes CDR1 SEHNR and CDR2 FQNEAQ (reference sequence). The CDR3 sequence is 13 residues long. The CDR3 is CASSLVGAMPQYL. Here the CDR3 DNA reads TGTGCCAGCAGCTTAGTGGGAGCTATGCCCCAGTACCTC.

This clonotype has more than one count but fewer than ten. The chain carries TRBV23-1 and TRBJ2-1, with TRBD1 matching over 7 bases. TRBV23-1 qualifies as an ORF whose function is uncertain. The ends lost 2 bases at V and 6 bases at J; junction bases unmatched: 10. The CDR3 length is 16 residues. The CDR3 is CASSQTQGSLGNEQFF. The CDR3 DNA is TGCGCCAGCAGTCAAACACAGGGGAGTTTAGGCAATGAGCAGTTCTTC.

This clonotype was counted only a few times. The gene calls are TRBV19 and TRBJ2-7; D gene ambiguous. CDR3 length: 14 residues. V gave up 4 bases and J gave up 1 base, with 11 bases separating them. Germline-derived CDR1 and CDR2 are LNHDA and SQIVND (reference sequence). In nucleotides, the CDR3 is TGTGCCAGTAGTACCATGACACCTTCCTACGAGCAGTACTTC. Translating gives CASSTMTPSYEQYF.